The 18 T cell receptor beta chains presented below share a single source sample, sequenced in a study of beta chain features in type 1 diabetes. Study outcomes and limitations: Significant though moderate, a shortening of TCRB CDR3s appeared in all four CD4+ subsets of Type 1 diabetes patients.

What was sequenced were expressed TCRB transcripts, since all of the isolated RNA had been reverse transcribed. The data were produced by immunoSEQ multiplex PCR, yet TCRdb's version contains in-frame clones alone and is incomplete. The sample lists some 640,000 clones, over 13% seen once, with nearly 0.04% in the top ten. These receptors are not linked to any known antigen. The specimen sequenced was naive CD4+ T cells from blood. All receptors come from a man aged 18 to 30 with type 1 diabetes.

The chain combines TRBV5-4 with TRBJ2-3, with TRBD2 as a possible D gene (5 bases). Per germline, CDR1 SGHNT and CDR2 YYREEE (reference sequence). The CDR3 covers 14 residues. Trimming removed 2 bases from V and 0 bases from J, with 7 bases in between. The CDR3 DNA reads TGTGCCAGCAGCTTTAGCGTGAGCACAGATACGCAGTATTTT. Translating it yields CASSFSVSTDTQYF. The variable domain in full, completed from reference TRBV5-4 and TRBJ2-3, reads ETGVTQSPTHLIKTRGQQVTLRCSSQSGHNTVSWYQQALGQGPQFIFQYYREEENGRGNFPPRFSGLQFPNYSSELNVNALELDDSALYLCASSFSVSTDTQYFGPGTRLTVL.

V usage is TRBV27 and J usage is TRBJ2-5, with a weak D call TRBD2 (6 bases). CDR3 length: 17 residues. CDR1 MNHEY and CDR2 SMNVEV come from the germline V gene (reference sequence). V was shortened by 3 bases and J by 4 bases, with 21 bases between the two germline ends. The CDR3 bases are TGTGCCAGCAGTTTCCAAGGGAGTGGACTACCCTTAGAGACCCAGTACTTC. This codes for CASSFQGSGLPLETQYF.

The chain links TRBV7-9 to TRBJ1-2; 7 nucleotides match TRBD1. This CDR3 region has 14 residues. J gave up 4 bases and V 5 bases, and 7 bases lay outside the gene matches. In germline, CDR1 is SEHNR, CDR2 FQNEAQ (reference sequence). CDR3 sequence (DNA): TGTGCCAGCAGCCCTGGGGGACAGACCTATGGCTACACCTTC. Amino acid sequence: CASSPGGQTYGYTF.

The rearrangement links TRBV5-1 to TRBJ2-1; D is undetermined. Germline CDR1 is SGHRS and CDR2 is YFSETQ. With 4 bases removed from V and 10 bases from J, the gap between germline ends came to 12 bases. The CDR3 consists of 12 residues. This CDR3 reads CASSPPLGEQFF. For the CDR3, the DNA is TGCGCCAGCAGCCCGCCCCTAGGCGAGCAGTTCTTC.

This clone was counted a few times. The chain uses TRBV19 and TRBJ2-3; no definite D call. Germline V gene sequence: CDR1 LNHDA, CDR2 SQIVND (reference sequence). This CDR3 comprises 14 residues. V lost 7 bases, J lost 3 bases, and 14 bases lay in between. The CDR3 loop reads CASKPAPGTDTQYF. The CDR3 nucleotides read TGTGCCAGTAAGCCAGCGCCTGGGACAGATACGCAGTATTTT.

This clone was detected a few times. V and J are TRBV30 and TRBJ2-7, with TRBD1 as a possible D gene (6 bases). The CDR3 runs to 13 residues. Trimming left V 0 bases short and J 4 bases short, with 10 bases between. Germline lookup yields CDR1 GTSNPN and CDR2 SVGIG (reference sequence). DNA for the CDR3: TGTGCCTGGAGTGTTGGACAGAAGTACGAGCAGTACTTC. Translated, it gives CAWSVGQKYEQYF.

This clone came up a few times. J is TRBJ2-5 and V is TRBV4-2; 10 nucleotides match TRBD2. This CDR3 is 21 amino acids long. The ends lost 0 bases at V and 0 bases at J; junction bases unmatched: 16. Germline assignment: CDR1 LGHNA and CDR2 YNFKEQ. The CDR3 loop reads CASSQEWWVPSGSRHQETQYF. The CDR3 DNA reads TGTGCCAGCAGCCAAGAATGGTGGGTTCCTAGCGGGAGCCGACACCAAGAGACCCAGTACTTC.

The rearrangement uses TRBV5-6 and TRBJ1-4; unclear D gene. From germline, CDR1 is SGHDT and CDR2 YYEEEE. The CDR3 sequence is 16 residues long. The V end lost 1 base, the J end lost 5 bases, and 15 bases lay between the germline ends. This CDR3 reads CASSLKQRSSNEKLFF. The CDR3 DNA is TGTGCCAGCAGCTTGAAACAACGCAGTTCGAATGAAAAACTGTTTTTT.

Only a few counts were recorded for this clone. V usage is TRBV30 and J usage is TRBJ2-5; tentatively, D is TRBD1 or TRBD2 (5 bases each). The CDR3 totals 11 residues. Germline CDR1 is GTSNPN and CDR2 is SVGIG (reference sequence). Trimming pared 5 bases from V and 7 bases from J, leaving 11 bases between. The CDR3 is CAWEGSRTQYF. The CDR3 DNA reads TGTGCCTGGGAGGGGAGCCGGACCCAGTACTTC. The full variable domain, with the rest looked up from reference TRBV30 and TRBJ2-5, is SQTIHQWPATLVQPVGSPLSLECTVEGTSNPNLYWYRQAAGRGLQLLFYSVGIGQISSEVPQNLSASRPQDRQFILSSKKLLLSDSGFYLCAWEGSRTQYFGPGTRLLVL.

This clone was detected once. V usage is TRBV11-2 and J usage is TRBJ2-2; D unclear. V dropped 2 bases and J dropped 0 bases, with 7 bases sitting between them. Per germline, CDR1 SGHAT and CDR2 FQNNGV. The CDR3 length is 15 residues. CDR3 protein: CASSLKETNTGELFF. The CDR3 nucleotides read TGTGCCAGCAGCTTAAAGGAAACGAACACCGGGGAGCTGTTTTTT.

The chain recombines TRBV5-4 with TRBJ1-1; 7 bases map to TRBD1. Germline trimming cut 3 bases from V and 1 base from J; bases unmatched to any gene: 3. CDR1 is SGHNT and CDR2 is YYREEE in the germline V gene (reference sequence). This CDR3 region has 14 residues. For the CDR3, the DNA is TGTGCCAGCAGCTCCGGACAGGCGAACACTGAAGCTTTCTTT. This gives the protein CASSSGQANTEAFF.

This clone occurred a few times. CDR3 bases: TGTGCCAGCAGTTATGACAGCTACAATGAGCAGTTCTTC. It translates to CASSYDSYNEQFF. This rearrangement joins TRBV6-6 to TRBJ2-1; D is perhaps TRBD1 (5 bases). CDR3 length equals 13 residues. V was shortened by 3 bases and J by 3 bases, with 6 bases between the two germline ends. Germline-derived CDR1 and CDR2 are MNHNY and SVGAGI (reference sequence).

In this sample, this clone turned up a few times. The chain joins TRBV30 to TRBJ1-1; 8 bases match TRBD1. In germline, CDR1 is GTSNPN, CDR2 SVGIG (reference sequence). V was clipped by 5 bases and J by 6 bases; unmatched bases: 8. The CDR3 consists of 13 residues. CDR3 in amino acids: CAWLQGAGPEAFF. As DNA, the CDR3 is TGTGCCTGGCTCCAGGGGGCTGGTCCTGAAGCTTTCTTT.

The CDR3 DNA sequence: TGTGCCAGCAGCAAGACCGGGACGGCGACCTACGAGCAGTACTTC. This sequence encodes CASSKTGTATYEQYF. The genes are TRBV6-5 and TRBJ2-7; D is tentatively TRBD1 or TRBD2 (5 bases each). There are 15 residues in the CDR3. V was shortened by 6 bases and J by 2 bases, with 17 bases between the two germline ends. Germline lookup yields CDR1 MNHEY and CDR2 SVGAGI.

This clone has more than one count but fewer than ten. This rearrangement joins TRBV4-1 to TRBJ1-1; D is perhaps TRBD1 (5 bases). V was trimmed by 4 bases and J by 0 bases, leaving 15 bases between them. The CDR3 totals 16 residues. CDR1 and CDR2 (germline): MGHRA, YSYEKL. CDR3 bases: TGCGCCAGCAGCCGAAAAGGGGACGTTATGAACACTGAAGCTTTCTTT. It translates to CASSRKGDVMNTEAFF.

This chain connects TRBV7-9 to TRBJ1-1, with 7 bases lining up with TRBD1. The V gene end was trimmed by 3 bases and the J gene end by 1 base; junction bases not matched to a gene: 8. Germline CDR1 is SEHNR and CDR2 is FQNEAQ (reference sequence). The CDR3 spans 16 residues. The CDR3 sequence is CASSLVTGNSNTEAFF. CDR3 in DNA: TGTGCCAGCAGCTTGGTGACAGGGAACTCGAACACTGAAGCTTTCTTT.

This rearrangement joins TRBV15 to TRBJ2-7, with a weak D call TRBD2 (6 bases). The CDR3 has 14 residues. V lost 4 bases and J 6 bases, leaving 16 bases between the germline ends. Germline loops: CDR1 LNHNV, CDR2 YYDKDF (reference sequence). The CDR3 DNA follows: TGTGCCACCAGCAAAATGGCGGGGACGGGCGAGCAGTACTTC. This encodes CATSKMAGTGEQYF. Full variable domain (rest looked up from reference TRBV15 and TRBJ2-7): DAMVIQNPRYQVTQFGKPVTLSCSQTLNHNVMYWYQQKSSQAPKLLFHYYDKDFNNEADTPDNFQSRRPNTSFCFLDIRSPGLGDTAMYLCATSKMAGTGEQYFGPGTRLTVT.

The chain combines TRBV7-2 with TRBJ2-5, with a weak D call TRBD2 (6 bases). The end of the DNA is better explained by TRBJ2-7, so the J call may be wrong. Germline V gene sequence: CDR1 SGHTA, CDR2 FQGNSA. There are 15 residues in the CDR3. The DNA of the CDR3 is TGTGCCAGCAGCTTAATAGGGACTGACTCCTACGAGCAGTACTTC. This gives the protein CASSLIGTDSYEQYF.